The T cell receptor (beta chain) under discussion was sequenced for a study of CD8 T cells in ankylosing spondylitis. Study outcomes and limitations: Disease-linked clones proved CD8+ and comparatively uncommon in peripheral blood. There were earlier reports of some motif variants in reactive arthritis synovial fluid and blood. A TCR beta motif of under ten highly homologous variants seemed to mark ankylosing spondylitis blood.

TCRdb reanalysed the 5' RACE reads using MiXCR and keeps one entry per CDR3 protein. The table records approximately 350,000 distinct CDR3 sequences, approximately 15% of them present only once. The CDR3 covers 15 residues. The germline V gene encodes CDR1 LGHNA and CDR2 YNFKEQ. V lost 3 bases and J lost 2, with 13 bases in between. This clonotype showed up just a few times. Its antigen is still unknown. V usage is TRBV4-2 and J usage is TRBJ1-1; the D gene is possibly TRBD1 (6 bases). Sequencing input: blood, either unsorted or a sorted T cell fraction (not recorded which). This receptor was obtained from a male donor with ankylosing spondylitis or in good health (not recorded which). CDR3: CASSQTRQANTEAFF. CDR3 coding DNA: TGTGCCAGCAGCCAGACTCGACAGGCCAACACTGAAGCTTTCTTT.